This passage covers 24 T cell receptor beta chains from one sample sequenced in a study of human T cells and chemical hapten exposure. TCRdb re-derived calls from the RACE reads in MiXCR, one entry per CDR3 protein. The table has 100,000 to 150,000 distinct CDR3 sequences, 11% seen once; the top ten hold roughly 2.3%. Time point noted: patch test 3, about 24 weeks after DPC sensitization. Treatment noted: therapeutic diphenylcyclopropenone sensitization with weekly scalp DPC. The specimen was whole blood, collected in connection with sensitization to the hapten diphenylcyclopropenone (DPC). Source of these receptors: a woman aged 45-60 years with alopecia areata. Some clones in this sample may be carry-over from other donors' samples.

In its sample, this clonotype was seen many times. The CDR3 reads CASSGRLAGPWETQYF. CDR3 DNA: TGTGCCAGCAGTGGACGCTTGGCGGGACCATGGGAGACCCAGTACTTC. This chain joins TRBV6-5 and TRBJ2-5; perhaps TRBD2 as D (6 bases). Germline lookup yields CDR1 MNHEY and CDR2 SVGAGI. The CDR3 is 16 amino acids. Trimming pared 5 bases from V and 5 bases from J, leaving 21 bases between.

This clonotype was counted between two and nine times. J is TRBJ1-1 and V is TRBV12-3 or TRBV12-4, with a possible D match to TRBD1 (5 bases). Between the trimmed V and J ends, which lost 8 bases and 3 bases, there was a span of 16 bases. CDR3 length: 14 amino acids. The CDR3 loop is CASLSWAGHTEAFF. In DNA form, the CDR3 reads TGTGCCAGCCTCAGTTGGGCAGGGCACACTGAAGCTTTCTTT.

This clonotype turned up a few times. The chain has TRBV29-1 and TRBJ2-3, with D maybe TRBD1 (5 bases). The CDR3 loop spans 13 amino acids. V gave up 2 bases and J gave up 2 bases, with 8 bases separating them. Germline values: CDR1 SQVTM, CDR2 ANQGSEA. CDR3 protein: CSVENRFTDTQYF. The CDR3 DNA follows: TGCAGCGTTGAAAACAGGTTCACAGATACGCAGTATTTT.

The chain combines TRBV5-1 with TRBJ2-2, with 8 bases lining up with TRBD1. Germline CDR1 SGHRS, CDR2 YFSETQ. The ends lost 4 bases at V and 1 base at J; junction bases unmatched: 6. The CDR3 has 16 residues. CDR3 DNA: TGCGCCAGCAGCGTCGGACAGGGCCAGAACACCGGGGAGCTGTTTTTT. This gives the protein CASSVGQGQNTGELFF.

In its sample, this clonotype was seen a few times. V gene TRBV7-9 combines with J gene TRBJ2-5; TRBD2 agrees at 8 bases. The germline gives CDR1 SEHNR, CDR2 FQNEAQ (reference sequence). The J segment lost 1 base and the V segment lost 5 bases, leaving 15 bases of the junction unmatched. The CDR3 loop spans 18 amino acids. The CDR3 nucleotides read TGTGCCAGCAGCGTCCTACTAGCGGCCCCGAGGGCCCAAGAGACCCAGTACTTC. This sequence encodes CASSVLLAAPRAQETQYF. Together with reference TRBV7-9 and TRBJ2-5, the CDR3 gives the full variable domain: DTGVSQNPRHKITKRGQNVTFRCDPISEHNRLYWYRQTLGQGPEFLTYFQNEAQLEKSRLLSDRFSAERPKGSFSTLEIQRTEQGDSAMYLCASSVLLAAPRAQETQYFGPGTRLLVL.

The chain combines TRBV7-8 with TRBJ1-4; tentative D call: TRBD1 (6 bases). CDR1 and CDR2 from the germline V gene are SGHVS and FQNEAQ. Trimming left V 3 bases short and J 8 bases short, with 13 bases between. The CDR3 contains 14 residues. The CDR3 sequence: CASSLSWGREKLFF. In nucleotides, the CDR3 is TGTGCCAGCAGCTTGTCTTGGGGGCGGGAAAAACTGTTTTTT.

The chain carries TRBV28 and TRBJ2-5; D is possibly TRBD1 (6 bases). Deletions cut 7 bases from V and 4 bases from J, with 16 bases between. This CDR3 region has 14 residues. CDR1 is MDHEN and CDR2 is SYDVKM in the germline V gene. The CDR3 nucleotides are TGTGCCAGCACCCTACCAGGGGTTTCAGAGACCCAGTACTTC. This gives the protein CASTLPGVSETQYF. Full variable domain (remainder filled in from reference TRBV28 and TRBJ2-5): DVKVTQSSRYLVKRTGEKVFLECVQDMDHENMFWYRQDPGLGLRLIYFSYDVKMKEKGDIPEGYSVSREKKERFSLILESASTNQTSMYLCASTLPGVSETQYFGPGTRLLVL.

This clonotype was seen repeatedly, ten times or more. This chain links TRBV5-1 with TRBJ2-1; 11 nucleotides match TRBD2. The CDR3 contains 14 residues. V shed 1 base and J 9 bases; nucleotides not matched to a gene: 3. CDR1 SGHRS and CDR2 YFSETQ come from the germline V gene. CDR3 sequence reads: CASSLTSGSSEQFF. The DNA of the CDR3 is TGCGCCAGCAGCTTGACTAGCGGGAGTTCTGAGCAGTTCTTC.

This clonotype showed up just a few times. J is TRBJ1-1 and V is TRBV5-1, with D maybe TRBD1 (6 bases). Germline V CDR1 and CDR2: SGHRS, YFSETQ. V was trimmed by 2 bases and J by 0 bases, leaving 11 bases between them. The CDR3 totals 15 residues. The CDR3: CASSFATGMNTEAFF. CDR3 coding DNA: TGCGCCAGCAGCTTCGCTACAGGGATGAACACTGAAGCTTTCTTT.

The V and J genes are TRBV18 and TRBJ1-2; D ambiguous. Trimming cost V 3 bases and J 4 bases, with 9 bases left between them. There are 13 residues in the CDR3. CDR1 is KGHSH and CDR2 is LQKENI in the germline V gene. CDR3 sequence reads: CASSPGGSYGYTF. CDR3 DNA: TGTGCCAGCTCACCCGGCGGCAGCTATGGCTACACCTTC.

This clonotype was detected only a few times. The chain joins TRBV7-9 to TRBJ2-2, with D possibly TRBD1 on 5 matching bases. V dropped 5 bases and J dropped 3 bases, with 13 bases sitting between them. The CDR3 is made up of 15 amino acids. The germline V gene encodes CDR1 SEHNR and CDR2 FQNEAQ (reference sequence). The CDR3 here is CASSPTAPYTGELFF. CDR3 in DNA: TGTGCCAGCAGCCCGACAGCTCCCTACACCGGGGAGCTGTTTTTT.

This clonotype has only one observation. The chain has TRBV12-3 or TRBV12-4 and TRBJ2-7; TRBD2 matches at 8 bases. The CDR3 is 16 amino acids. Unmatched junction bases numbered 15, after V lost 6 bases and J lost 5 bases. The CDR3, as DNA: TGTGCCAGCAGCCTCCCGGCCGGGGGGGCCAGGAACGAGCAGTACTTC. Translating it yields CASSLPAGGARNEQYF.

In this sample, this clonotype turned up many times. V is TRBV7-8 and J is TRBJ1-6; TRBD1 aligns across 7 bases. J lost 5 bases, V lost 0 bases, and 7 bases had no gene match. The length of the CDR3 is 17 residues. CDR1 is SGHVS, CDR2 FQNEAQ, per germline. The CDR3 protein is CASSLASGTANNSPLHF. CDR3 sequence (DNA): TGTGCCAGCAGCTTAGCCAGCGGGACAGCAAATAATTCACCCCTCCACTTT.

This clonotype showed up just a few times. This chain links TRBV14 with TRBJ2-7; D is unclear. V lost 2 bases and J 0 bases, leaving 2 bases between the germline ends. This CDR3 spans 12 amino acids. Looked up from germline, CDR1 is SGHDN and CDR2 is FVKESK. For the CDR3, the DNA is TGTGCCAGCAGCCAAAGCTCCTACGAGCAGTACTTC. Encoded protein: CASSQSSYEQYF.

V is TRBV6-2 or TRBV6-3 and J is TRBJ1-5, with D perhaps matching TRBD1 (6 bases). The CDR3 contains 14 residues. Germline-derived CDR1 and CDR2 are MNHEY and SVGEGT. V was cut by 5 bases and J by 6 bases, with 14 bases left in between. CDR3 sequence: CASSTEWGLQPQHF. In DNA, the CDR3 is TGTGCCAGCAGTACCGAATGGGGGCTTCAGCCCCAGCATTTT.

This clonotype was picked up a small number of times. The chain couples TRBV7-2 to TRBJ2-3; no clear D gene. Trimming shortened V by 1 base and J by 6 bases, and 14 bases separated the two germline ends. This CDR3 has 15 residues. Germline-derived CDR1 and CDR2 are SGHTA and FQGNSA. CDR3 coding DNA: TGTGCCAGCAGCTTAGTTTTGGCCTCCGGGGATACGCAGTATTTT. It yields the protein CASSLVLASGDTQYF.

This clonotype was found many times. The V call is TRBV7-2, the J call TRBJ2-3; D gene unclear. Germline V gene data show CDR1 as SGHTA and CDR2 as FQGNSA. Trimming removed 0 bases from V and 5 bases from J, with 9 bases in between. This CDR3 is built from 14 residues. The CDR3 DNA reads TGTGCCAGCAGCTTAGCGCCTCTGGGAGATACGCAGTATTTT. The encoded protein is CASSLAPLGDTQYF.

In its sample, this clonotype was seen a few times. The chain links TRBV7-9 to TRBJ1-1; a weak D match, TRBD1 (5 bases). From germline, CDR1 is SEHNR and CDR2 FQNEAQ (reference sequence). Trimming removed 3 bases from V and 1 base from J, with 18 bases in between. The CDR3 extends over 17 amino acids. CDR3 amino acids: CASSLSGTQSKNTEAFF. CDR3 DNA sequence: TGTGCCAGCAGCTTGTCCGGGACCCAATCCAAGAACACTGAAGCTTTCTTT.

The chain employs TRBV7-9 and TRBJ2-1; a possible D gene is TRBD2 (6 bases). Germline CDR1 reads SEHNR; CDR2 reads FQNEAQ (reference sequence). The CDR3 contains 16 residues. Trimming removed 1 base at V and 4 bases at J, with 14 bases between. As DNA, the CDR3 is TGTGCCAGCAGCTTAGGGCGGAGGGCCCGATACAATGAGCAGTTCTTC. Protein: CASSLGRRARYNEQFF.

The chain couples TRBV20-1 to TRBJ2-7, with 9 nucleotides matching TRBD2. Germline V gene sequence: CDR1 DFQATT, CDR2 SNEGSKA (reference sequence). Trimming took 0 bases from V and 4 from J; bases not matched to a gene: 7. This CDR3 spans 15 amino acids. CDR3 nucleotides: TGCAGTGCTAGAGATCGGAGGCGGGGGGGTTACGAGCAGTACTTC. It specifies CSARDRRRGGYEQYF.

This clonotype was found a few times. The chain joins TRBV12-3 or TRBV12-4 to TRBJ2-2; D gene unclear. The CDR3 contains 12 residues. V lost 2 bases, J lost 6 bases, and 4 bases lay in between. The DNA of the CDR3 is TGTGCCAGCAGTTTACTGGCCGGGGAGCTGTTTTTT. It codes for CASSLLAGELFF.

The J gene is TRBJ2-7, the V gene TRBV12-3 or TRBV12-4; TRBD1 agrees at 8 bases. This CDR3 region has 15 residues. Trimming at V came to 5 bases and at J to 2 bases, leaving 8 bases not matched to a gene. Written as DNA, the CDR3 is TGTGCCAGCAGTCCTGACAGGGGTTCTACCTACGAGCAGTACTTC. Translation gives CASSPDRGSTYEQYF.

The chain links TRBV12-3 or TRBV12-4 to TRBJ2-1; 13 nucleotides agree with TRBD2. The CDR3 sequence is 15 residues long. V dropped 6 bases and J dropped 12; count of bases not matched to a gene: 11. The CDR3: CASRPGLAGAGGQFF. The DNA for the CDR3 is TGTGCCAGCAGGCCTGGACTAGCGGGAGCTGGTGGGCAGTTCTTC.

V is TRBV5-4 and J is TRBJ2-7; D ambiguous. The CDR3 loop spans 13 amino acids. The V end lost 0 bases, the J end lost 5 bases, and 9 bases lay between the germline ends. Germline V CDR1 and CDR2: SGHNT, YYREEE (reference sequence). CDR3 region: CASSLAVSHEQYF. Written as DNA, the CDR3 is TGTGCCAGCAGCTTGGCGGTGAGCCACGAGCAGTACTTC.